What follows describes a single T cell receptor (beta chain). Study members were between about 18 and 95 years old and lived in 20 to 30 US regions. The sample belongs to a study of blood T cell repertoires in COVID-19. On the study more broadly: The origin of the acute and convalescent COVID-19 samples was the United States, Italy and Spain.

The CDR3 spans 13 residues. Germline V gene lookup returns CDR1 MGHRA and CDR2 YSYEKL. With 6 bases removed from V and 4 bases from J, the gap between germline ends came to 9 bases. Using immunoSEQ multiplex PCR, the repertoire was profiled, and TCRdb retains in-frame clones only, with some absent. The sample carries fewer than 250,000 clones, around four fifths recorded once. This TCR derives from a woman in her thirties or forties who had been exposed to COVID-19. The sample comprised PBMCs or T cells enriched from blood (not recorded which). The chain has TRBV4-1 and TRBJ1-4; no reliable D call. The CDR3 coding sequence is TGCGCCAGCAGTAGGAGCGATAATGAAAAACTGTTTTTT. This codes for CASSRSDNEKLFF.